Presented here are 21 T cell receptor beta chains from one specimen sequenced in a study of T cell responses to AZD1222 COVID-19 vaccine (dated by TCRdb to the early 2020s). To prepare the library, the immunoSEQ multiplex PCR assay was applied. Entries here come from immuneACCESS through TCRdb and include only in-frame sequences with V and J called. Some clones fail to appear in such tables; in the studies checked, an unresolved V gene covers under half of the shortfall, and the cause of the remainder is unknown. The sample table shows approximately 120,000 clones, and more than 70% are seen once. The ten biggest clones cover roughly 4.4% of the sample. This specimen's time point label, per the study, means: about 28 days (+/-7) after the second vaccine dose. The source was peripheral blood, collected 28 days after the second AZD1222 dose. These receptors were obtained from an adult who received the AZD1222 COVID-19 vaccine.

This chain's CDR3 is CASGLAHRGPEAFF. The CDR3 DNA is TGTGCTAGTGGTTTGGCACACAGGGGCCCTGAAGCTTTCTTT. V gene TRBV12-5 combines with J gene TRBJ1-1, with 7 positions matching TRBD1. In germline, CDR1 is LGHNT, CDR2 FRNRAP. This CDR3 region has 14 residues. The ends lost 1 base at V and 6 bases at J; junction bases unmatched: 5.

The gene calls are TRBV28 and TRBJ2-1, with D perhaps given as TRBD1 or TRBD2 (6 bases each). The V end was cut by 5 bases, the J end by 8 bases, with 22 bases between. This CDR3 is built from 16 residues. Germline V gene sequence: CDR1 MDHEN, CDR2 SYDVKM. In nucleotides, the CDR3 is TGTGCCAGCAGTACAATGCGTGGGGGGCATAGGGATGAGCAGTTCTTC. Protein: CASSTMRGGHRDEQFF.

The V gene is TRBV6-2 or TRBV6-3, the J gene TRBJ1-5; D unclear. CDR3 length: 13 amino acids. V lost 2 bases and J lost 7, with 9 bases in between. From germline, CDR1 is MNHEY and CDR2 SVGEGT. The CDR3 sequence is CASSYDGNQPQHF. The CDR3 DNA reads TGTGCCAGCAGTTACGACGGGAACCAGCCCCAGCATTTT.

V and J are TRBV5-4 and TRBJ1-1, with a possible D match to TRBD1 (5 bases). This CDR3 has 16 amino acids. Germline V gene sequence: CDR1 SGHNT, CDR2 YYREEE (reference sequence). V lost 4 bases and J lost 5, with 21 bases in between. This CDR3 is CASSPVLRGGGTEAFF. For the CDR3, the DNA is TGTGCCAGCAGCCCGGTACTCCGGGGGGGAGGAACTGAAGCTTTCTTT.

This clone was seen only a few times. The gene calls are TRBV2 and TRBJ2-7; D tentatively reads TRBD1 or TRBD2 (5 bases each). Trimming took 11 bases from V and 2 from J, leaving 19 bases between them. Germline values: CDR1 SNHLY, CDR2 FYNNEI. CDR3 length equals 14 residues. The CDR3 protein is CAGIGAEGAYEQYF. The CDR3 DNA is TGTGCCGGGATCGGGGCCGAAGGGGCCTACGAGCAGTACTTC. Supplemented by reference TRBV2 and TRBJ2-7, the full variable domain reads EPEVTQTPSHQVTQMGQEVILRCVPISNHLYFYWYRQILGQKVEFLVSFYNNEISEKSEIFDDQFSVERPDGSNFTLKIRSTKLEDSAMYFCAGIGAEGAYEQYFGPGTRLTVT.

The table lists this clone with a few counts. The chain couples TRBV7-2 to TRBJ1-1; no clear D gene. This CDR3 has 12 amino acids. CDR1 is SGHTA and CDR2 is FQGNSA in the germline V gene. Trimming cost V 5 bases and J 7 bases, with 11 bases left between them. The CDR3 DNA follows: TGTGCCAGCAGCCCATTTTTTGATGAAGCTTTCTTT. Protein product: CASSPFFDEAFF.

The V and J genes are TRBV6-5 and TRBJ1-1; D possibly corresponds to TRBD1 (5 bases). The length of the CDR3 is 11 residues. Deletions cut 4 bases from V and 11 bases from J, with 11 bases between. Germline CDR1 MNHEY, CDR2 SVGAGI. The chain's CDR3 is CASSFNPGAFF. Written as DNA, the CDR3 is TGTGCCAGCAGTTTTAACCCAGGGGCTTTCTTT.

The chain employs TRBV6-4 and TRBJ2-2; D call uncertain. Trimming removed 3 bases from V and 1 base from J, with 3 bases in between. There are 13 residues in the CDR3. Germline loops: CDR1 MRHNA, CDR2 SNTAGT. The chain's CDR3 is CASSEGNTGELFF. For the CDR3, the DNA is TGTGCCAGCAGTGAGGGGAACACCGGGGAGCTGTTTTTT.

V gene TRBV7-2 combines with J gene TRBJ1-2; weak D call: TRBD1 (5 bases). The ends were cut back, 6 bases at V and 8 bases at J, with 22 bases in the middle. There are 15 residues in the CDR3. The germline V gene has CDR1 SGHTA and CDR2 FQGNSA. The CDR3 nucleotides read TGTGCCAGCAGAAGACTCGACAGCCTCACGGGGGGCTACACCTTC. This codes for CASRRLDSLTGGYTF.

DNA of the CDR3: TGTGCCAGCAGCTTAATACCCCAGGGGAGGGGAGATACGCAGTATTTT. It codes for CASSLIPQGRGDTQYF. The J gene is TRBJ2-3, the V gene TRBV7-3; perhaps TRBD2 as D (7 bases). CDR1 and CDR2 (germline): SGHTA, FQGTGA. The CDR3 sequence is 16 residues long. V gave up 1 base and J gave up 5 bases, with 16 bases separating them.

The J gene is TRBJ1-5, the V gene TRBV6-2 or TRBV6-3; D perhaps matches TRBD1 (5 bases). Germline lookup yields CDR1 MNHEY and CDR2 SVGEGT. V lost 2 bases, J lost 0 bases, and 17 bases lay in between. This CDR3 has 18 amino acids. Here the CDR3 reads CASSYPPLDIYSNQPQHF. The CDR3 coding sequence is TGTGCCAGCAGTTACCCCCCACTGGACATTTATAGCAATCAGCCCCAGCATTTT.

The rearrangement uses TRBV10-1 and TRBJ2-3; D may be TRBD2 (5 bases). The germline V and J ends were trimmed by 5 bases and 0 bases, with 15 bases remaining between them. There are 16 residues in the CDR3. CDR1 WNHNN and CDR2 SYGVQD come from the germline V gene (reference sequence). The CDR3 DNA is TGCGCCAGCAGTCCTGAAGAGGACTTTAGCACAGATACGCAGTATTTT. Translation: CASSPEEDFSTDTQYF.

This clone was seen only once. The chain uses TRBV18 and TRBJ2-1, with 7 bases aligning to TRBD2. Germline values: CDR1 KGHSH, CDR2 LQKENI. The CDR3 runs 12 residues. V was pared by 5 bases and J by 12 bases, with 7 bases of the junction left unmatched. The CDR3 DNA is TGTGCCAGCTCAGCAACTAGCGAGTTGCAGTTCTTC. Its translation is CASSATSELQFF.

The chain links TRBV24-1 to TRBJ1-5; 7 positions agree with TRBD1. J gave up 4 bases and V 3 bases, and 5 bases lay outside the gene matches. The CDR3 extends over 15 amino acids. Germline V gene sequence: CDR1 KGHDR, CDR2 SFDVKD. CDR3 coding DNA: TGTGCCACCAGTGATGAGGGACAGCCAAATCAGCCCCAGCATTTT. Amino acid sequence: CATSDEGQPNQPQHF.

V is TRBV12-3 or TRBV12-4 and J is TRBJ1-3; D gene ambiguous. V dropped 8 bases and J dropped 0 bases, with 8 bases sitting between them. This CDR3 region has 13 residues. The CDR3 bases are TGTGCCAGCCACAGACTCTCTGGAAACACCATATATTTT. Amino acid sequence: CASHRLSGNTIYF.

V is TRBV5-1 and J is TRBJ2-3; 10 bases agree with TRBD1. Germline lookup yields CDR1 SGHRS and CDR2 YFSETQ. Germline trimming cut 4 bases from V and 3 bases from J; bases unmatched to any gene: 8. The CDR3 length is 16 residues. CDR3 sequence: CASSRQGAVETDTQYF. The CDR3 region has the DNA TGCGCCAGCAGCCGACAGGGGGCTGTGGAGACAGATACGCAGTATTTT.

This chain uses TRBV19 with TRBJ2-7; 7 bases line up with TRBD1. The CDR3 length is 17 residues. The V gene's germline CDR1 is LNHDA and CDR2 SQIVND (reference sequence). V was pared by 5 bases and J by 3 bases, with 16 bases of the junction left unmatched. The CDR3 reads CASSPQSPGTANYEQYF. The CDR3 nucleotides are TGTGCCAGTAGTCCTCAAAGCCCCGGGACAGCAAACTACGAGCAGTACTTC. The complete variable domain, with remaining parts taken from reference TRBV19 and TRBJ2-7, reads DGGITQSPKYLFRKEGQNVTLSCEQNLNHDAMYWYRQDPGQGLRLIYYSQIVNDFQKGDIAEGYSVSREKKESFPLTVTSAQKNPTAFYLCASSPQSPGTANYEQYFGPGTRLTVT.

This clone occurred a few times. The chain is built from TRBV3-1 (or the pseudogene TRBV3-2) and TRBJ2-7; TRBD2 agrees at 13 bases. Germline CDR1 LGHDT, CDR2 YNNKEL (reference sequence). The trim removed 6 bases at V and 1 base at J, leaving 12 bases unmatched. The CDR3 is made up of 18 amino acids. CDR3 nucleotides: TGTGCCAGCAGTCCCCGTAGACTAGCGGGAGGCCTATCCTACGAGCAGTACTTC. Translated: CASSPRRLAGGLSYEQYF.

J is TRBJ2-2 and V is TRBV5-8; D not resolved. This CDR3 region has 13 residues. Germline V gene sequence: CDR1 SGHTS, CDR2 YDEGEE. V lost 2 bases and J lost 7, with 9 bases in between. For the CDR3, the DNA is TGTGCCAGCAGCTTACGCGGAGACGGGGAGCTGTTTTTT. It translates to CASSLRGDGELFF. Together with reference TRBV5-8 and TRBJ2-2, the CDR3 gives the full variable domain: EAGVTQSPTHLIKTRGQQATLRCSPISGHTSVYWYQQALGLGLQFLLWYDEGEERNRGNFPPRFSGRQFPNYSSELNVNALELEDSALYLCASSLRGDGELFFGEGSRLTVL.

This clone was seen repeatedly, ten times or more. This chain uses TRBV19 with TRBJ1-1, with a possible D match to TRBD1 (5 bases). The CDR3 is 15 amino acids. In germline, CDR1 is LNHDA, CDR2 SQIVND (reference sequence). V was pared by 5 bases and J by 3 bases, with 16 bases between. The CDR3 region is CASSGQGWGDTEAFF. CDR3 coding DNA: TGTGCCAGTAGTGGGCAGGGCTGGGGCGACACTGAAGCTTTCTTT.

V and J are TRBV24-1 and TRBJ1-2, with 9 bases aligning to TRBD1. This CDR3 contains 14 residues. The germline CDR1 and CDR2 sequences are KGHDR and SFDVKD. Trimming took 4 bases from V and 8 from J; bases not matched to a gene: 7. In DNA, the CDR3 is TGTGCCACCAGTGACCCCGGGACAGGGAAAGGCTACACCTTC. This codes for CATSDPGTGKGYTF.